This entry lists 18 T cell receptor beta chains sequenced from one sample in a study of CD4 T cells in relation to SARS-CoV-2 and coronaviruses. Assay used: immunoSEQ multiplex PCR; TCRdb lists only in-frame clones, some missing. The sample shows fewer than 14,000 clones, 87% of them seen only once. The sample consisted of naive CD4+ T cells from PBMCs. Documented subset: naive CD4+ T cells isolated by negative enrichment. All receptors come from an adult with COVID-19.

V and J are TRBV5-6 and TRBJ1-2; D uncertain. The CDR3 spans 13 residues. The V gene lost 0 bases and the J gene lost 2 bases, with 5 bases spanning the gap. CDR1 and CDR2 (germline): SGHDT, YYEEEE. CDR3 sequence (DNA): TGTGCCAGCAGCTTGGGGTGGAACTATGGCTACACCTTC. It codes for CASSLGWNYGYTF.

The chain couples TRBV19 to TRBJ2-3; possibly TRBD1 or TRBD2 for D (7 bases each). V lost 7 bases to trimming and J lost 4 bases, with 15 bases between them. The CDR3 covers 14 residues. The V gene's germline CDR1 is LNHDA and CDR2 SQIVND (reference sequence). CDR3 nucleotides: TGTGCCAGTACTGGGAGGGGGCGCTCAGATACGCAGTATTTT. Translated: CASTGRGRSDTQYF.

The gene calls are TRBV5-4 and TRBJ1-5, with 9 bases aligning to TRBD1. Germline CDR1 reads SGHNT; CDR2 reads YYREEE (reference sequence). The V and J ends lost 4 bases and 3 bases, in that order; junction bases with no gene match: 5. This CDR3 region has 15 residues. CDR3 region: CASSLGTGNNQPQHF. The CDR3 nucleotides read TGTGCCAGCAGCCTCGGGACAGGGAACAATCAGCCCCAGCATTTT.

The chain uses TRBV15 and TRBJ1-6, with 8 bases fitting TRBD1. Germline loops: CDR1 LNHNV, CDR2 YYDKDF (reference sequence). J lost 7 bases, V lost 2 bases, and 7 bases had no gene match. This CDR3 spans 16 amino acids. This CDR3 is CATSRRTGTGNSPLHF. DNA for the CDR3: TGTGCCACCAGCAGAAGAACCGGGACAGGAAATTCACCCCTCCACTTT.

CDR3 in amino acids: CATSRDLAGVGNEQFF. Here the CDR3 DNA reads TGTGCCACCAGCAGAGATTTAGCGGGGGTTGGCAATGAGCAGTTCTTC. V usage is TRBV15 and J usage is TRBJ2-1, with 9 bases fitting TRBD2. The V segment lost 0 bases and the J segment 6 bases; nucleotides outside the gene matches: 6. CDR3 length: 16 amino acids. Germline V gene lookup returns CDR1 LNHNV and CDR2 YYDKDF (reference sequence).

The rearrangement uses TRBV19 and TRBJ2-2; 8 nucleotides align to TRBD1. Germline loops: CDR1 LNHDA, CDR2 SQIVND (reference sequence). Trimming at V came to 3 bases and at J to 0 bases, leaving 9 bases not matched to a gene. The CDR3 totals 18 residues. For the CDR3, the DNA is TGTGCCAGTAGTATCCTCAACAGGGGGTATACGAACACCGGGGAGCTGTTTTTT. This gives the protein CASSILNRGYTNTGELFF.

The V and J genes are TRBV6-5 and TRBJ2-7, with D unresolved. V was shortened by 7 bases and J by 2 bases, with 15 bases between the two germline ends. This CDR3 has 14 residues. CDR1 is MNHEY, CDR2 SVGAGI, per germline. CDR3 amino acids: CASTPGPGTYEQYF. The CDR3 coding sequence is TGTGCCAGCACCCCCGGCCCAGGAACCTACGAGCAGTACTTC.

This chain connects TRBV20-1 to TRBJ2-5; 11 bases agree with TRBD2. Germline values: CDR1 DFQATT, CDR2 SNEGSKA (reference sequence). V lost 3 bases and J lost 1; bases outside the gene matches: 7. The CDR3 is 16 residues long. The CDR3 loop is CSASDASGGIQETQYF. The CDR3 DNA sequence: TGCAGTGCTAGTGACGCTAGCGGGGGGATCCAAGAGACCCAGTACTTC.

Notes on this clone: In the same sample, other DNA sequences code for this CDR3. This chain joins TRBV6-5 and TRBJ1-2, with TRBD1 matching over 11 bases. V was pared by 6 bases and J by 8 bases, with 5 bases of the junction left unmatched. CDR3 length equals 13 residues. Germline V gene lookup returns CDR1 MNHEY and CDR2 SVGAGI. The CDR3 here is CASRGTGGRGYTF. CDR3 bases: TGTGCCAGCAGGGGGACAGGGGGACGAGGCTACACCTTC.

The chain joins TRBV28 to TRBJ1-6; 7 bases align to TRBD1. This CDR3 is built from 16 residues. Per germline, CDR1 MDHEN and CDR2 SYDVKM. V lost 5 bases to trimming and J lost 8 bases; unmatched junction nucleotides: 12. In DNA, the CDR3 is TGTGCCAGCAGTCCCCTGCTGACAGGGTCGGATTCACCCCTCCACTTT. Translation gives CASSPLLTGSDSPLHF.

This CDR3 is CASSLGWGQRGDTIYF. CDR3 in DNA: TGTGCCAGCAGCTTAGGCTGGGGACAGCGGGGAGACACCATATATTTT. The chain carries TRBV11-2 and TRBJ1-3; 7 positions match TRBD1. CDR3 length: 16 residues. The ends lost 1 base at V and 8 bases at J; junction bases unmatched: 11. The germline V gene has CDR1 SGHAT and CDR2 FQNNGV.

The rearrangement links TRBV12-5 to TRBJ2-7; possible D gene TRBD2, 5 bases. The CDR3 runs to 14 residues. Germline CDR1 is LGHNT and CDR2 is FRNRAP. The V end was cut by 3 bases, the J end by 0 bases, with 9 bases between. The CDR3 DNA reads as TGTGCTAGTGGTTTCCTGAGGGACTCCTACGAGCAGTACTTC. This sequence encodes CASGFLRDSYEQYF.

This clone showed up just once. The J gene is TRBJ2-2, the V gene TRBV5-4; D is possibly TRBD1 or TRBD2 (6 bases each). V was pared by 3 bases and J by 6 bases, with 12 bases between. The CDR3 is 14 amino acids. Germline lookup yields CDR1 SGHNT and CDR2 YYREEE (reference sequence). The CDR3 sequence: CASSSRGPAGELFF. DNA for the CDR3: TGTGCCAGCAGCTCTCGGGGGCCCGCCGGGGAGCTGTTTTTT.

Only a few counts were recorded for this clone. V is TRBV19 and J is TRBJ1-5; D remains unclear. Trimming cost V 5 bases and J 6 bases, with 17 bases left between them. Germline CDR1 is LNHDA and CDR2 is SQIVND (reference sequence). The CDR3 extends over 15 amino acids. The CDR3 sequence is CASSAQVPISQPQHF. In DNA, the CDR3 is TGTGCCAGTAGTGCCCAGGTTCCGATCAGTCAGCCCCAGCATTTT.

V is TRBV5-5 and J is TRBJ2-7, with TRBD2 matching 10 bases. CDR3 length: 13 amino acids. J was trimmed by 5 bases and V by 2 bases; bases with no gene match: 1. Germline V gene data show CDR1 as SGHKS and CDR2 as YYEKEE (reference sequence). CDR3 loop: CASSFGTSDEQYF. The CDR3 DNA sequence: TGTGCCAGCAGCTTTGGGACTAGCGACGAGCAGTACTTC.

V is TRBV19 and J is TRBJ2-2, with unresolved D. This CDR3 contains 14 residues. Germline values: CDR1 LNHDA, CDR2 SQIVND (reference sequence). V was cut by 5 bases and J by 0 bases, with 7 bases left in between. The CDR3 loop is CASSLLPNTGELFF. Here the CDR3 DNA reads TGTGCCAGTAGTCTTTTGCCGAACACCGGGGAGCTGTTTTTT.

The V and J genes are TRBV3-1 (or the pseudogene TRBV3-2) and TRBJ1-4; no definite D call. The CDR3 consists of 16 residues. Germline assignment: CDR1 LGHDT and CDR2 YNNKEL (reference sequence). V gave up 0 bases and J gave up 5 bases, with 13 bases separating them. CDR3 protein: CASSQDQPKRNEKLFF. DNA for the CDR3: TGTGCCAGCAGCCAAGATCAACCCAAAAGGAATGAAAAACTGTTTTTT.

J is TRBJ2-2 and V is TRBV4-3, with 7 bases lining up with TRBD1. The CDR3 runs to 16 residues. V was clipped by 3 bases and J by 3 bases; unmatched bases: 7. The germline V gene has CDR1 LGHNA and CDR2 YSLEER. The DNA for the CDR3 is TGCGCCAGCAGCCAGTTGACAGGGAAGCACACCGGGGAGCTGTTTTTT. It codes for CASSQLTGKHTGELFF.